These T cell receptor beta chains were read from a single sample in a study of OX40 agonist ivuxolimab in advanced cancers. Sequencing used immunoSEQ multiplex PCR; TCRdb keeps in-frame clones, though not all of them. Of under 50,000 clones listed, around 80% are singletons. The sequenced sample was CD4+ or CD8+ T cells sorted from blood, obtained in a trial of the OX40 agonist ivuxolimab. These receptors all come from an adult with an advanced solid tumor such as melanoma, head and neck, liver or kidney cancer. Both conserved end residues are part of each CDR3. The D gene is left open where the match is weak. The size of a clone is reported for some rows only, either as once, few or many, or as a class for expanded clones.

- | - | 16 | TRBJ2-7 | TRBV28 | TGTGCCAGCGGCTCATCTCAGGGTTTAGGTTGGGAAGAGCAGTACTTC | CASGSSQGLGWEEQYF
- | once | 16 | TRBJ1-3 | TRBV14 | TGTGCCAGCAGCCCCCTAACAGGTTCTTCTGGAAACACCATATATTTT | CASSPLTGSSGNTIYF
- | - | 16 | TRBJ2-1 | TRBV4-1 | TGCGCCAGCAGCCAACTCGGGACCGGATCCTACAATGAGCAGTTCTTC | CASSQLGTGSYNEQFF
- | - | 13 | TRBJ2-3 | TRBV18 | TGTGCCAGCTCAACGGGACTGACTGGGACGCAGTATTTT | CASSTGLTGTQYF
TRBD1 | - | 13 | TRBJ1-1 | TRBV19 | TGTGCCAGTAGTAGGCTCCGGGACAGAGGAGCTTTCTTT | CASSRLRDRGAFF
- | - | 16 | TRBJ1-3 | TRBV7-9 | TGTGCCAGCAGCTTAAATTCGTGGGAGGCCGGAAACACCATATATTTT | CASSLNSWEAGNTIYF
- | - | 14 | TRBJ2-2 | TRBV7-2 | TGTGCCAGCAGCGTAGCAGGGAAGTCCGGGGAGCTGTTTTTT | CASSVAGKSGELFF
TRBD1 | once | 18 | TRBJ1-6 | TRBV28 | TGTGCCAGCAGTTTATCGGTTGGGACAGGGGCCGACGGATCACCCCTCCACTTT | CASSLSVGTGADGSPLHF
TRBD2 | - | 14 | TRBJ2-7 | TRBV15 | TGTGCCACCAGTATTAGCGGGACCACCTACGAGCAGTACTTC | CATSISGTTYEQYF
- | large | 14 | TRBJ2-3 | TRBV5-1 | TGCGCCAGCAGCCGTCAGGCAGGCACAGATACGCAGTATTTT | CASSRQAGTDTQYF
TRBD2 | - | 14 | TRBJ2-1 | TRBV29-1 | TGCAGCGTTGCAATTAGCGGGAGGAGCAATGAGCAGTTCTTC | CSVAISGRSNEQFF